These T cell receptor beta chains were read from a single sample in a study of blood T cell repertoires in COVID-19. Generated by immunoSEQ multiplex PCR, the TCRdb table keeps only in-frame clones and is missing some. This repertoire shows around 180,000 clones, more than 75% found once; its top ten account for about 15%. Sequencing was done on a sample of PBMCs or T cells enriched from blood (not recorded which). These receptors all stem from a woman between 45 and 60 years old with acute COVID-19. CDR3s leave out the opening cysteine and the closing phenylalanine or tryptophan. Fields, in order: V gene, CDR3 protein.

>TRBV19
ASSRQGVTNTGELF
>TRBV6-5
ASSYGTGGSGNTIY
>TRBV19
ASSQISLPGQGSEKLF
>TRBV25-1
ASSPFGVPGNTIY
>TRBV7-2
ASSLPGQGSNQPQH
>TRBV7-6
ASSPQRGGRNTQY
>TRBV6-5
ASRQGQGNTEAF
>TRBV12-5
ASGLPPGQGNGYT
>TRBV5-1
ASSLTATSTDTQY
>TRBV3-1/TRBV3-2
ASRSADSNQPQH
>TRBV19
ASSWGTVNQPQH
>TRBV2
ASRLEGSHGYT
>TRBV11-3
ASSLRRGDVDEQF
>TRBV7-9
ASSSGRVQGSEQF
>TRBV7-8
ASSSPRGEQF
>TRBV6-5
ASSQSGGTNEKLF
>TRBV28
ASSSHRGGYNEQF
>TRBV7-6
ASSANRGKETQY
>TRBV5-1
ASSLYPAGPQY
>TRBV24-1
ATGDDRDNQPQH
>TRBV3-1/TRBV3-2
ASSQQQFYGYT
>TRBV7-8
ASSPQGPYDEAF
>TRBV20-1
SGMSAGQGH
>TRBV11-2
ASSLGGASGRTDTQY
>TRBV7-9
ASSPGASSYGYT
>TRBV28
ASSIPRGLNTEAF
>TRBV6-5
ASKGAGIVYGYT
>TRBV7-9
ASSWGGGNQPQH
>TRBV9
ASSVEGGFQETQY
>TRBV6-2/TRBV6-3
ASSHGTGEWAF
>TRBV9
ASSEGTSGKETQY